One and the same sample provided the 21 T cell receptor beta chains below, sequenced in a study of blood T cells in healthy people across ages. Sample-barcoded 5' priming and a J-beta primer mix drove a second PCR of about 7 to 12 cycles. TCRdb independently ran MiXCR on the 5' RACE reads; one entry per CDR3 protein. The table shows around 1,500,000 distinct CDR3 sequences, with about 40% occurring only once. The specimen was blood. These receptor sequences come from a woman younger than 35 in good health.

The gene calls are TRBV4-1 and TRBJ1-1, with 8 bases fitting TRBD1. The V and J ends lost 3 bases and 4 bases, in that order; junction bases with no gene match: 4. This CDR3 has 14 amino acids. From germline, CDR1 is MGHRA and CDR2 YSYEKL. CDR3 amino acids: CASSHGQGGTEAFF. The CDR3 region has the DNA TGCGCCAGCAGCCACGGACAGGGCGGCACTGAAGCTTTCTTT.

This clonotype came up a few times. The chain combines TRBV25-1 with TRBJ2-1, with TRBD2 matching over 10 bases. Per germline, CDR1 MGHDK and CDR2 SYGVNS. Germline trimming cut 3 bases from V and 9 bases from J; bases unmatched to any gene: 17. The CDR3 spans 18 residues. The CDR3 DNA is TGTGCCAGCAGTGACCGGTATAGTTCTAGCGGGAGTAGTGGTGAGCAGTTCTTC. Encoded protein: CASSDRYSSSGSSGEQFF.

This chain uses TRBV20-1 with TRBJ2-7, with 10 bases that match TRBD2. J was trimmed by 3 bases and V by 1 base; bases with no gene match: 6. CDR3 length equals 15 residues. Germline values: CDR1 DFQATT, CDR2 SNEGSKA (reference sequence). The CDR3 DNA reads TGCAGTGCTAGAGGACCCAGGACTAGCGGCTACGAGCAGTACTTC. Translation: CSARGPRTSGYEQYF.

The chain couples TRBV20-1 to TRBJ2-2; TRBD2 agrees at 15 bases. The germline V gene encodes CDR1 DFQATT and CDR2 SNEGSKA (reference sequence). This CDR3 is built from 16 residues. CDR3 in amino acids: CSQSGTSGRTTGELFF. The CDR3 nucleotides are TGCAGCCAAAGCGGGACTAGCGGGAGGACGACCGGGGAGCTGTTTTTT.

The chain carries TRBV5-1 and TRBJ2-5; 7 bases line up with TRBD1. The germline gives CDR1 SGHRS, CDR2 YFSETQ. The CDR3 runs to 19 residues. V shed 4 bases and J 4 bases; nucleotides not matched to a gene: 22. The CDR3 region has the DNA TGCGCCAGCAGCCCTAATCCCTCTACCCGGGACAGTCGCTTAGAGACCCAGTACTTC. Translated: CASSPNPSTRDSRLETQYF. Complete variable domain (other parts from reference TRBV5-1 and TRBJ2-5): KAGVTQTPRYLIKTRGQQVTLSCSPISGHRSVSWYQQTPGQGLQFLFEYFSETQRNKGNFPGRFSGRQFSNSRSEMNVSTLELGDSALYLCASSPNPSTRDSRLETQYFGPGTRLLVL.

The chain uses TRBV7-2 and TRBJ2-7; 8 nucleotides agree with TRBD1. Germline V gene sequence: CDR1 SGHTA, CDR2 FQGNSA. This CDR3 is 14 amino acids long. J lost 7 bases, V lost 1 base, and 6 bases had no gene match. CDR3 DNA: TGTGCCAGCAGCTTAGTTCAGGGGGCAGGGGAGCAGTACTTC. Translating it yields CASSLVQGAGEQYF.

This clonotype was observed a few times. The chain recombines TRBV10-3 with TRBJ2-1; D is unclear. This CDR3 spans 13 amino acids. The V gene's germline CDR1 is ENHRY and CDR2 SYGVKD. V was trimmed by 3 bases and J by 8 bases, leaving 11 bases between them. CDR3 coding DNA: TGTGCCATCAGTGATGTCCCTCTCGATGAGCAGTTCTTC. It is translated as CAISDVPLDEQFF.

To note about this clonotype: At one end the junction does not follow the germline gene, possibly because of a read error. The chain is built from TRBV7-9 and TRBJ1-3; D gene uncertain. This CDR3 has 16 residues. Germline V gene lookup returns CDR1 SEHNR and CDR2 FQNEAQ (reference sequence). For the CDR3, the DNA is TGTGCCAGCAGCCCCCTGACGGAGACCTCTGGAACCACCATATATTTT. As protein: CASSPLTETSGTTIYF.

This rearrangement joins TRBV10-3 to TRBJ2-5, with no clear D. This CDR3 comprises 14 residues. Germline V lookup: CDR1 ENHRY, CDR2 SYGVKD. The ends were cut back, 0 bases at V and 1 base at J, with 6 bases in the middle. The CDR3 reads CAISESTPQETQYF. The CDR3 DNA is TGTGCCATCAGTGAGTCGACTCCCCAAGAGACCCAGTACTTC.

The rearrangement joins TRBV12-3 or TRBV12-4 to TRBJ2-7; D is tentatively TRBD1 or TRBD2 (5 bases each). CDR3 length: 13 amino acids. Trimming shortened V by 6 bases and J by 2 bases, and 11 bases separated the two germline ends. The DNA for the CDR3 is TGTGCCAGCAGCCGCCGGGACGCCTACGAGCAGTACTTC. Translated: CASSRRDAYEQYF.

Written as DNA, the CDR3 is TGCAGTGCTAAGGGCCTGAACACTGAAGCTTTCTTT. The encoded protein is CSAKGLNTEAFF. The gene calls are TRBV20-1 and TRBJ1-1; D ambiguous. This CDR3 region has 12 residues. Germline V CDR1 and CDR2: DFQATT, SNEGSKA (reference sequence). The ends were cut back, 4 bases at V and 0 bases at J, with 6 bases in the middle.

V gene TRBV9 combines with J gene TRBJ2-3, with D maybe TRBD2 (6 bases). The CDR3 runs 15 residues. V lost 0 bases and J 2 bases, leaving 10 bases between the germline ends. The germline V gene encodes CDR1 SGDLS and CDR2 YYNGEE. The CDR3 nucleotides read TGTGCCAGCAGCGTAGAAGGCGGGACCACAGATACGCAGTATTTT. Protein sequence: CASSVEGGTTDTQYF.

The chain uses TRBV10-2 and TRBJ1-6, with D uncertain. This CDR3 has 15 residues. Germline V gene sequence: CDR1 WSHSY, CDR2 SAAADI. The V gene lost 8 bases and the J gene lost 7 bases, with 18 bases spanning the gap. The CDR3 DNA reads as TGCGCCAGCCAGGACGGACCCCTAATGAATTCACCCCTCCACTTT. Protein product: CASQDGPLMNSPLHF.

V usage is TRBV7-9 and J usage is TRBJ2-4; 7 bases are shared with TRBD1. TRBJ2-7 matches the DNA end more closely, so the J call is doubtful. The CDR3 sequence is 16 residues long. Germline V gives CDR1 SEHNR, CDR2 FQNEAQ (reference sequence). Here the CDR3 DNA reads TGTGCCAGCAGCTTAGATTTCGGCCAGGGGGCCTACGAGCAGTACTTC. Amino acids: CASSLDFGQGAYEQYF.

V gene TRBV6-2 or TRBV6-3 combines with J gene TRBJ2-7; D possibly corresponds to TRBD1 (6 bases). The CDR3 runs to 16 residues. V shed 6 bases and J shed 2 bases, with 20 bases lying between them. Germline CDR1 MNHEY, CDR2 SVGEGT. CDR3 nucleotide sequence: TGTGCCAGCAGCGGAACCGGGACAAGCTTTACCTACGAGCAGTACTTC. Protein: CASSGTGTSFTYEQYF.

The chain uses TRBV20-1 and TRBJ2-1; TRBD2 is a possible D gene (5 bases). Trimming took off 0 bases at V and 3 bases at J, with 15 bases between the two ends. Germline V gives CDR1 DFQATT, CDR2 SNEGSKA (reference sequence). The CDR3 covers 16 residues. This CDR3 reads CSARDNSGLNYNEQFF. In DNA form, the CDR3 reads TGCAGTGCTAGAGATAACAGCGGACTCAACTACAATGAGCAGTTCTTC.

The rearrangement uses TRBV6-5 and TRBJ2-1; maybe TRBD1 (5 bases). Germline CDR1 MNHEY, CDR2 SVGAGI. The CDR3 consists of 14 residues. The V gene lost 7 bases and the J gene lost 8 bases, with 18 bases spanning the gap. CDR3 loop: CASMAPGKGYEQFF. DNA of the CDR3: TGTGCCAGCATGGCTCCAGGGAAGGGGTATGAGCAGTTCTTC.

This clonotype was counted a few times. The chain recombines TRBV20-1 with TRBJ2-3, with 12 bases matching TRBD2. The germline CDR1 and CDR2 sequences are DFQATT and SNEGSKA (reference sequence). This CDR3 has 16 amino acids. The junction had 11 bases not matched to a gene; V was cut back by 5 bases and J by 5 bases. CDR3 region: CSAEPSSGGAVDTQYF. CDR3 nucleotides: TGCAGTGCTGAACCCTCTAGCGGGGGGGCAGTAGATACGCAGTATTTT.

The chain carries TRBV29-1 and TRBJ1-2; 7 bases align to TRBD1. V was pared by 2 bases and J by 4 bases, with 4 bases of the junction left unmatched. The germline gives CDR1 SQVTM, CDR2 ANQGSEA. The CDR3 has 13 amino acids. The CDR3 protein is CSVESWTGYGYTF. CDR3 DNA sequence: TGCAGCGTTGAATCCTGGACAGGCTATGGCTACACCTTC.

The genes are TRBV24-1 and TRBJ1-5; D is unresolved. CDR1 KGHDR and CDR2 SFDVKD come from the germline V gene. This CDR3 has 15 amino acids. V was cut by 2 bases and J by 4 bases, with 11 bases left in between. CDR3 in amino acids: CATSDSETGNQPQHF. The DNA of the CDR3 is TGTGCCACCAGTGATTCGGAGACGGGGAATCAGCCCCAGCATTTT.

The chain joins TRBV12-5 to TRBJ2-3, with TRBD1 matching over 8 bases. The CDR3 length is 16 residues. Germline CDR1 and CDR2: LGHNT and FRNRAP. J lost 1 base, V lost 5 bases, and 8 bases had no gene match. CDR3 sequence reads: CASGDPMGQGTDTQYF. For the CDR3, the DNA is TGTGCTAGTGGTGACCCCATGGGACAGGGCACAGATACGCAGTATTTT.